Listed below are T cell receptor beta chains from one sample, sequenced in a study of OX40 agonist ivuxolimab in advanced cancers. The data were produced by immunoSEQ multiplex PCR, yet TCRdb's version contains in-frame clones alone and is incomplete. The repertoire holds 60,000 to 85,000 clones, with roughly 89% as singletons. The sample in question was CD4+ or CD8+ T cells sorted from blood, obtained in a trial of the OX40 agonist ivuxolimab. The origin of the receptors is an adult with an advanced solid tumor such as melanoma, head and neck, liver or kidney cancer. The CDR3 runs from the conserved cysteine through the conserved F or W. The D gene is left open where the match is weak. The size field is filled for only some rows; it gives once, few, many or a size class.

TGTGCCAGCAGTCCTTTGACCTACGAGCAGTACTTC CASSPLTYEQYF TRBJ2-7 NA NA TRBV6-6
TGCGCCAGCGGGCTCACCACGAGCTCCTACGAGCAGTACTTC CASGLTTSSYEQYF TRBJ2-7 NA NA TRBV5-1
TGTGCCAGCAGTTTTGAGGATAAATCCCCCGTCTACGAGCAGTACTTC CASSFEDKSPVYEQYF TRBJ2-7 NA NA TRBV27
TGTGCCAGCAAAAGAAGGGACAGGGGCGCAGGAGCTTTCTTT CASKRRDRGAGAFF TRBJ1-1 TRBD1 NA TRBV2
TGTGCCAGCAGCTTCGCCGGGTTTGATGAGCAGTTCTTC CASSFAGFDEQFF TRBJ2-1 NA NA TRBV11-2
TGCGCCAGCAAGGGGCTAGCGGGGGCCCAAGAGACCCAGTACTTC CASKGLAGAQETQYF TRBJ2-5 TRBD2 once TRBV5-1
TGTGCCAGTAGAAAGATCCCGGGACAGGACTCTGGAAACACCATATATTTT CASRKIPGQDSGNTIYF TRBJ1-3 TRBD1 once TRBV19
TGTGCCAGCTCCGGGACGGCGAACACTGAAGCTTTCTTT CASSGTANTEAFF TRBJ1-1 NA NA TRBV19
TGTGCCAGCAGCTTAGATGAGGGACTTGAAGCTTTCTTT CASSLDEGLEAFF TRBJ1-1 NA NA TRBV7-9
TGTGCCAGCAGTTATCGAAAGGGGCAGTCCGGGGAGCTGTTTTTT CASSYRKGQSGELFF TRBJ2-2 NA NA TRBV6-6
TGTGCCAGCAGCTTCAGGGGGGCTGGAAACACCATATATTTT CASSFRGAGNTIYF TRBJ1-3 TRBD1 once TRBV7-8
TGCGCCAGCAGTGGCCAAGGTTGGGACACTGAAGCTTTCTTT CASSGQGWDTEAFF TRBJ1-1 NA NA TRBV10-2
TGTGCCAGTTTGATAACAGGGAATCGTCAGCCCCAGCATTTT CASLITGNRQPQHF TRBJ1-5 NA NA TRBV6-5
TGTGCCAGCAGCTCCACCGGGACAGGGGAGAACACCTTC CASSSTGTGENTF TRBJ1-2 TRBD1 NA TRBV5-8
TGTGCCAGCAGCCCAGAGCGGGAGTCCGGGGAGCTGTTTTTT CASSPERESGELFF TRBJ2-2 TRBD2 NA TRBV7-9
TGTGCCAGCAGTTTGGACAGGGTGGCCCAGTACTTC CASSLDRVAQYF TRBJ2-5 TRBD1 NA TRBV6-5
TGTGCCAGTAGCCGGAATGTGGATAATTCACCCCTCCACTTT CASSRNVDNSPLHF TRBJ1-6 NA NA TRBV19
TGCGCCAGCAGTGGGGCCCGGACTAGCGGGAGCGTAGAGTACTTC CASSGARTSGSVEYF TRBJ2-7 TRBD2 NA TRBV10-2
TGTGCCAGCAGTCCCTACTCGGGGGTCGACAAAAACATTCAGTACTTC CASSPYSGVDKNIQYF TRBJ2-4 NA once TRBV28
TGTGCCAGCAGCCTCGGGGCGGGTACTGAAGCTTTCTTT CASSLGAGTEAFF TRBJ1-1 NA few TRBV2